The 13 T cell receptor beta chains below come from one sample, sequenced in a study of tumor and adjacent non-tumor tissue in lung cancer. Three rounds of nested PCR, following a modified ARM-PCR protocol, produced the TCRbeta library. Each CDR3 protein gets one entry after TCRdb re-called the multiplex PCR reads with MiXCR. The sample yields 60,000 to 90,000 distinct CDR3 sequences, roughly 80% seen once. The template was RNA from unsorted bulk tissue. Sequenced material: lung tumor tissue. These TCRs come from a woman aged 50 to 60 with non-small cell lung cancer.

Of note for this clonotype: A read error may account for a junction end that differs from germline. V usage is TRBV20-1 and J usage is TRBJ1-4; possibly TRBD1 for D (6 bases). The CDR3 sequence is 14 residues long. Germline-derived CDR1 and CDR2 are DFQATT and SNEGSKA (reference sequence). The CDR3 region has the DNA TGCAGTGCTGAACTCCGGGTCGTAGGGGGAAAACGGTTTTTT. Translating it yields CSAELRVVGGKRFF.

Remarks on this clonotype: Germline and junction disagree at one end, which may indicate a read error. V gene TRBV20-1 combines with J gene TRBJ2-1; a weak D match, TRBD2 (5 bases). Per the germline V gene, CDR1 is DFQATT and CDR2 is SNEGSKA (reference sequence). This CDR3 comprises 20 residues. DNA of the CDR3: TGCAGTGTATCCTGGTTAGTGGGAGCAGCGGTAATTAGGTCCTACAACGAGCAGTTCTTC. Its translation is CSVSWLVGAAVIRSYNEQFF.

Of note for this clonotype: An end of the junction differs from the germline gene, which may be a read error. The V gene is TRBV20-1, the J gene TRBJ1-2; D not certain. Per the germline V gene, CDR1 is DFQATT and CDR2 is SNEGSKA (reference sequence). The CDR3 loop spans 14 amino acids. The CDR3 nucleotides read TGCAATGCTAGTTCGCTGGGGATGTTCAATGGCTACATCTTC. Its translation is CNASSLGMFNGYIF.

There are a few counts of this clonotype. V gene TRBV6-2 or TRBV6-3 combines with J gene TRBJ1-2, with a tentative D call TRBD1 (5 bases). The germline CDR1 and CDR2 sequences are MNHEY and SVGEGT. The CDR3 runs 14 residues. Trimming shortened V by 5 bases and J by 3 bases, and 13 bases separated the two germline ends. CDR3 DNA sequence: TGTGCCAGCAGTCCCGGGACGGCAGACTATGGCTACACCTTC. Residues: CASSPGTADYGYTF.

Comments on this clonotype: Being one base from a much bigger clone, this may be a read error. Given the absence of the conserved phenylalanine or tryptophan at the CDR3 end, a read error is likely. The rearrangement uses TRBV20-1 and TRBJ2-3; 13 nucleotides line up with TRBD2. The CDR3 is 17 residues long. The germline V gene encodes CDR1 DFQATT and CDR2 SNEGSKA (reference sequence). The trim removed 6 bases at V and 0 bases at J, leaving 9 bases unmatched. The CDR3 loop is CSAAGTSGDASTDTQYS. CDR3 in DNA: TGCAGTGCCGCAGGGACTAGCGGGGACGCTAGCACAGATACGCAGTATTCT.

Concerning this clonotype: The missing conserved phenylalanine or tryptophan at the end of this CDR3 makes a read error likely. The chain uses TRBV6-1 and TRBJ2-3, with 7 bases lining up with TRBD1. V dropped 4 bases and J dropped 6; count of bases not matched to a gene: 7. The CDR3 runs to 14 residues. Germline loops: CDR1 MNHNS, CDR2 SASEGT. DNA for the CDR3: TGTGCCAGCAGTGGCATAGGGGGCCGTGATACGCAGTATTCT. Its translation: CASSGIGGRDTQYS.

To note about this clonotype: A read error may produce the germline difference seen at one junction end. V and J are TRBV6-2 or TRBV6-3 and TRBJ1-4; D might be TRBD1 (5 bases). Germline V lookup: CDR1 MNHEY, CDR2 SVGEGT. The CDR3 extends over 14 amino acids. CDR3 bases: TGTGCCAGCAGTACTGGGAGTAGGGGTGAAAAACTTGTTTTT. It encodes CASSTGSRGEKLVF.

V is TRBV6-1 and J is TRBJ2-3; a possible D gene is TRBD1 (5 bases). CDR3 length: 13 amino acids. The V end lost 9 bases, the J end lost 1 base, and 11 bases lay between the germline ends. Germline V CDR1 and CDR2: MNHNS, SASEGT. CDR3 coding DNA: TGTGCCAGTTCGTGGGGCCGCACAGATACGCAGTATTTT. Protein: CASSWGRTDTQYF.

Note on this clonotype: The conserved phenylalanine or tryptophan is not found at the CDR3 terminus, so this likely reflects a read error. It is unclear where the CDR3 begins or ends on the DNA, so no DNA is shown, and the CDR3 is as TCRdb lists it. The V call is TRBV6-1, the J call TRBJ2-3. CDR1 is MNHNS and CDR2 is SASEGT in the germline V gene. Ends included, the CDR3 has 14 residues. The CDR3 loop is CASSEGLHTDTQCY.

To note about this clonotype: The junction and the germline gene differ at one end; a read error may be behind it. J is TRBJ1-2 and V is TRBV4-1; D remains unclear. The CDR3 extends over 15 amino acids. Germline lookup yields CDR1 MGHRA and CDR2 YSYEKL. CDR3 amino acids: CASSHPFSVDYGYTF. CDR3 DNA: TGCGCCAGCAGCCACCCTTTTTCAGTGGATTATGGCTATACCTTC.

In the case of this clonotype: At one boundary the junction diverges from the germline segment, which might be a read error. The chain uses TRBV7-9 and TRBJ2-4; a possible D gene is TRBD2 (6 bases). The CDR3 has 14 amino acids. Germline V lookup: CDR1 SEHNR, CDR2 FQNEAQ (reference sequence). The CDR3 is CASSLWAGTHIQYF. The CDR3 DNA reads as TGTGCCAGCAGCTTATGGGCAGGGACTCACATACAGTACTTC.

Of note for this clonotype: A read error may account for a junction end that differs from germline. This chain links TRBV11-2 with TRBJ2-7; 8 bases map to TRBD1. Looked up from germline, CDR1 is SGHAT and CDR2 is FQNNGV. This CDR3 is built from 15 residues. DNA for the CDR3: TGTGCCAGCAGCACCGGGACAGGATACACCTATGAGCAGTACTTC. Protein: CASSTGTGYTYEQYF.

Concerning this clonotype: The junction departs from germline at one end; a sequencing error may be responsible. The chain couples TRBV6-1 to TRBJ2-1; no reliable D call. The CDR3 spans 12 residues. Germline assignment: CDR1 MNHNS and CDR2 SASEGT. This chain's CDR3 is CVSSTYVYEQFF. DNA of the CDR3: TGTGTCAGCAGTACGTATGTGTATGAGCAGTTCTTC.